This T cell receptor (beta chain) was recorded in a study of chemoradiotherapy in HPV16-positive cancers. Study outcomes and limitations: HPV-responsive T-cell expansion during chemoradiotherapy was linked to improved recurrence-free survival in HPV16-positive patients.

TCRdb keeps only in-frame clones here, not all; method: immunoSEQ multiplex PCR. Among about 68,000 clones listed, about nine tenths were seen once. The CDR3 sequence is 18 residues long. V was shortened by 0 bases and J by 1 base, with 14 bases between the two germline ends. Germline V gene data show CDR1 as SGHNT and CDR2 as YYREEE (reference sequence). Remarks on this clone: Its target is not known.

This sequence joins TRBV5-4 and TRBJ2-6; TRBD1 is a possible D gene (6 bases). The sequenced sample was blood, obtained from a patient who underwent chemoradiotherapy. The clonotype comes from a human donor with HPV-associated anogenital cancer. The CDR3 region is CASSLGRSQGSGANVLTF. The CDR3 nucleotides are TGTGCCAGCAGCTTGGGCCGCTCACAGGGATCTGGGGCCAACGTCCTGACTTTC.